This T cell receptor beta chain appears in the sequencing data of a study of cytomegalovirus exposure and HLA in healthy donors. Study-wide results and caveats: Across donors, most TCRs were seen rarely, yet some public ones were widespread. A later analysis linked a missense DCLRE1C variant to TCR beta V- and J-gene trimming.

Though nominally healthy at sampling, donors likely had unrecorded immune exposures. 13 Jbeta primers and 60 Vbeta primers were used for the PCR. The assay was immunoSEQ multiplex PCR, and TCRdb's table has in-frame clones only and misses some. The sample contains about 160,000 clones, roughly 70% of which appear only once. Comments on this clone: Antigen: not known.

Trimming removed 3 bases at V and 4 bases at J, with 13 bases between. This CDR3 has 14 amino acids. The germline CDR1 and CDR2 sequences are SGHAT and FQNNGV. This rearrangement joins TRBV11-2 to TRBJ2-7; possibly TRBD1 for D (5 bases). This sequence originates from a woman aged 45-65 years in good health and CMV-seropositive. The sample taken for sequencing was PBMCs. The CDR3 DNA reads TGTGCCAGCAGCTTGGGCAGGGCCTCTTACGAGCAGTACTTC. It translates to CASSLGRASYEQYF.